This T cell receptor (beta chain) was captured in a study of early T cells in non-severe SARS-CoV-2 infection. About the research overall: It was bulk RNA from unsorted whole blood that was sequenced, and the chains were unpaired. Study-wide results and caveats: Matching with VDJdb favored anti-spike CD8 responses (missing private and CD4 specificities).

TCRdb recomputed calls from the 5' RACE reads with MiXCR, one row per CDR3 protein. The table lists about 48,000 distinct CDR3 sequences, around 10% of them singletons. This clonotype was found many times. Antigen: not known. This CDR3 region has 14 residues. Germline V CDR1 and CDR2: SQVTM, ANQGSEA. The J segment lost 7 bases and the V segment lost 7 bases, leaving 14 bases of the junction unmatched. The sequencing sample was made of whole blood. This TCR derives from an adult who was a healthcare worker with PCR-confirmed SARS-CoV-2 infection or an uninfected control (not recorded which). The chain carries TRBV29-1 and TRBJ1-2; TRBD1 aligns across 8 bases. This CDR3 reads CSADLTGGQGGYTF. The CDR3 nucleotides read TGCAGCGCAGACCTCACAGGGGGACAAGGTGGCTACACCTTC.